Shown below are 27 T cell receptor beta chains from a single sample sequenced in a study of cytomegalovirus exposure and HLA in healthy donors. The PCR contained 60 Vbeta and 13 Jbeta primers. Assay used: immunoSEQ multiplex PCR; TCRdb lists only in-frame clones, some missing. The sample has over 100,000 clones; 55% to 80% are singletons. The material sequenced was PBMCs. Source of these receptors: a woman aged 25-40 years in good health and CMV-seronegative.

CDR3 in amino acids: CASSLALREGPSSYNEQFF. The CDR3 region has the DNA TGTGCCAGCAGCTTAGCTCTGCGGGAGGGGCCCAGCTCCTACAATGAGCAGTTCTTC. The V gene is TRBV5-6, the J gene TRBJ2-1; 9 nucleotides align to TRBD2. The CDR3 has 19 amino acids. CDR1 SGHDT and CDR2 YYEEEE come from the germline V gene. The J segment lost 0 bases and the V segment lost 2 bases, leaving 12 bases of the junction unmatched.

This sequence joins TRBV5-1 and TRBJ2-1; 9 nucleotides match TRBD2. J was trimmed by 7 bases and V by 7 bases; bases with no gene match: 18. This CDR3 contains 17 residues. The germline V gene has CDR1 SGHRS and CDR2 YFSETQ. In DNA form, the CDR3 reads TGCGCCAGCGCGTCCGCCCAGGGGGATAGCGGGAGTAATGAGCAGTTCTTC. Translated, it gives CASASAQGDSGSNEQFF.

In DNA form, the CDR3 reads TGTGCAAGTCGCCCTGTAAAAGGGGCAACTAATGAAAAACTGTTTTTT. Residues: CASRPVKGATNEKLFF. The J gene is TRBJ1-4, the V gene TRBV12-2; the D call TRBD1 from the table was never checked on the DNA. TRBV12-2 is a pseudogene. The CDR3 is 16 amino acids.

A few counts support this clone. The J gene is TRBJ2-7, the V gene TRBV4-3, with 8 bases lining up with TRBD1. This CDR3 region has 14 residues. V gave up 4 bases and J gave up 2 bases; unmatched junction bases: 4. CDR1 is LGHNA, CDR2 YSLEER, per germline. The CDR3 bases are TGCGCCAGCAGCCTCGACAGGGGCCCCTACGAGCAGTACTTC. Encoded protein: CASSLDRGPYEQYF.

This sequence joins TRBV7-9 and TRBJ2-1, with 8 bases that match TRBD1. The CDR3 is 15 amino acids. Per the germline V gene, CDR1 is SEHNR and CDR2 is FQNEAQ (reference sequence). J was trimmed by 3 bases and V by 1 base; bases with no gene match: 2. The CDR3 sequence is CASSLGQGIYNEQFF. The DNA for the CDR3 is TGTGCCAGCAGCTTAGGACAGGGGATCTACAATGAGCAGTTCTTC.

This clone was counted only a few times. This chain uses TRBV28 with TRBJ1-6; D remains ambiguous. V shed 4 bases and J shed 7 bases, with 20 bases lying between them. The CDR3 length is 17 residues. Germline CDR1 reads MDHEN; CDR2 reads SYDVKM. The CDR3 sequence: CASSSTLSWPGNSPLHF. The CDR3 region has the DNA TGTGCCAGCAGTTCCACCCTTTCATGGCCGGGGAATTCACCCCTCCACTTT.

The chain carries TRBV28 and TRBJ2-3, with 7 positions matching TRBD1. Germline CDR1 reads MDHEN; CDR2 reads SYDVKM. Trimming cost V 6 bases and J 7 bases; bases outside gene matches: 13. CDR3 length: 15 residues. Here the CDR3 reads CASSSWDRGPYTQYF. The CDR3 DNA reads as TGTGCCAGCAGCTCATGGGACAGAGGACCATATACGCAGTATTTT.

This chain connects TRBV29-1 to TRBJ2-3; 10 bases align to TRBD2. The length of the CDR3 is 15 residues. Germline CDR1 is SQVTM and CDR2 is ANQGSEA. V was pared by 3 bases and J by 6 bases, with 9 bases of the junction left unmatched. The CDR3 coding sequence is TGCAGCGTTGAGGGGCTAGCGGGAGCCGGGGATACGCAGTATTTT. Residues: CSVEGLAGAGDTQYF.

The V gene is TRBV9, the J gene TRBJ1-5; 7 bases align to TRBD1. The CDR3 is 15 residues long. The ends lost 0 bases at V and 7 bases at J; junction bases unmatched: 7. Germline V CDR1 and CDR2: SGDLS, YYNGEE. Written as DNA, the CDR3 is TGTGCCAGCAGCGTAGCCCGACAGGGACGGCAGCCCCAGCATTTT. Translating gives CASSVARQGRQPQHF.

The chain employs TRBV11-2 and TRBJ1-1, with 9 nucleotides matching TRBD1. Germline values: CDR1 SGHAT, CDR2 FQNNGV. V lost 5 bases and J lost 5; bases outside the gene matches: 3. The CDR3 totals 13 residues. The DNA of the CDR3 is TGTGCCAGCAGCAGACAGGGGGAGACTGAAGCTTTCTTT. As protein: CASSRQGETEAFF.

A few counts support this clone. The chain has TRBV6-6 and TRBJ2-2; 9 bases are a match to TRBD2. The CDR3 covers 14 residues. Trimming removed 6 bases from V and 6 bases from J; junction bases left unmatched: 5. Germline CDR1 reads MNHNY; CDR2 reads SVGAGI (reference sequence). The CDR3, as DNA: TGTGCCAGCAGAAGGACTAGCGAGTCCGGGGAGCTGTTTTTT. Its translation is CASRRTSESGELFF.

This clone was observed a handful of times. V usage is TRBV7-2 and J usage is TRBJ2-2; tentative D call: TRBD2 (7 bases). Germline CDR1 reads SGHTA; CDR2 reads FQGNSA. V was cut by 6 bases and J by 1 base, with 15 bases left in between. The CDR3 covers 16 residues. This CDR3 reads CASRMRGGVNTGELFF. In DNA, the CDR3 is TGTGCCAGCAGGATGAGGGGGGGCGTGAACACCGGGGAGCTGTTTTTT.

The J gene is TRBJ2-2, the V gene TRBV27; 14 bases are a match to TRBD2. V lost 5 bases and J lost 6; bases outside the gene matches: 5. The CDR3 spans 16 residues. CDR1 and CDR2 from the germline V gene are MNHEY and SMNVEV (reference sequence). The DNA for the CDR3 is TGTGCCAGCAGTCGACTAGCGGGAGGGTCCCCCGGGGAGCTGTTTTTT. The encoded protein is CASSRLAGGSPGELFF.

This clone was seen more than once but under ten times. The chain couples TRBV7-9 to TRBJ1-1; D may be TRBD1 (6 bases). CDR1 is SEHNR and CDR2 is FQNEAQ in the germline V gene (reference sequence). V lost 5 bases, J lost 7 bases, and 11 bases lay in between. CDR3 length equals 12 residues. CDR3 nucleotide sequence: TGTGCCAGCAGCCAGGGGACCCTTGAAGCTTTCTTT. This sequence encodes CASSQGTLEAFF.

The chain links TRBV7-9 to TRBJ1-1; 8 bases agree with TRBD1. There are 15 residues in the CDR3. Germline-derived CDR1 and CDR2 are SEHNR and FQNEAQ (reference sequence). V dropped 5 bases and J dropped 4; count of bases not matched to a gene: 9. CDR3 sequence reads: CASSSLGTGLTEAFF. DNA of the CDR3: TGTGCCAGCAGCAGCCTCGGGACAGGCCTCACTGAAGCTTTCTTT.

This clone was seen only once. Other DNA sequences in this specimen translate into the identical CDR3. The chain employs TRBV28 and TRBJ2-6; 7 nucleotides line up with TRBD1. The trim removed 4 bases at V and 2 bases at J, leaving 2 bases unmatched. CDR1 MDHEN and CDR2 SYDVKM come from the germline V gene. There are 15 residues in the CDR3. CDR3 residues: CASSSTGAGANVLTF. DNA of the CDR3: TGTGCCAGCAGTTCCACAGGGGCTGGGGCCAACGTCCTGACTTTC.

This clone was counted a single time. The chain uses TRBV5-1 and TRBJ2-1; 7 bases agree with TRBD2. This CDR3 is 15 amino acids long. J gave up 4 bases and V 0 bases, and 4 bases lay outside the gene matches. Germline-derived CDR1 and CDR2 are SGHRS and YFSETQ. This CDR3 reads CASSLDAGAYNEQFF. In nucleotides, the CDR3 is TGCGCCAGCAGCTTGGATGCGGGAGCTTACAATGAGCAGTTCTTC.

V is TRBV5-5 and J is TRBJ1-3; TRBD1 aligns across 9 bases. CDR1 is SGHKS and CDR2 is YYEKEE in the germline V gene (reference sequence). Trimming removed 4 bases from V and 3 bases from J; junction bases left unmatched: 5. This CDR3 region has 15 residues. The CDR3 bases are TGTGCCAGCAGCCCCGGACAGGGGCTTGGAAACACCATATATTTT. Amino acid sequence: CASSPGQGLGNTIYF. The variable domain in full, completed from reference TRBV5-5 and TRBJ1-3, reads DAGVTQSPTHLIKTRGQQVTLRCSPISGHKSVSWYQQVLGQGPQFIFQYYEKEERGRGNFPDRFSARQFPNYSSELNVNALLLGDSALYLCASSPGQGLGNTIYFGEGSWLTVV.

The V gene is TRBV28, the J gene TRBJ2-1; 12 nucleotides agree with TRBD2. Trimming cost V 3 bases and J 4 bases; bases outside gene matches: 7. CDR1 and CDR2 (germline): MDHEN, SYDVKM. The CDR3 has 17 amino acids. CDR3 region: CASSFETSGSHYNEQFF. CDR3 DNA: TGTGCCAGCAGTTTCGAGACTAGCGGGAGTCATTACAATGAGCAGTTCTTC.

This clone was counted between two and nine times. The chain joins TRBV30 to TRBJ1-2, with D possibly TRBD1 on 6 matching bases. Germline CDR1 and CDR2: GTSNPN and SVGIG (reference sequence). The CDR3 has 12 residues. The V end lost 1 base, the J end lost 8 bases, and 11 bases lay between the germline ends. Here the CDR3 reads CAWSAGGGGYTF. As DNA, the CDR3 is TGTGCCTGGAGTGCGGGAGGGGGGGGCTACACCTTC.

The chain carries TRBV7-9 and TRBJ2-2, with D tentatively TRBD1 (6 bases). This CDR3 region has 17 residues. Deletions cut 4 bases from V and 0 bases from J, with 15 bases between. From germline, CDR1 is SEHNR and CDR2 FQNEAQ (reference sequence). The CDR3 sequence: CASSWRLDSANTGELFF. CDR3 sequence (DNA): TGTGCCAGCAGCTGGCGGCTGGACAGCGCGAACACCGGGGAGCTGTTTTTT. Combining the CDR3 with reference TRBV7-9 and TRBJ2-2 gives the whole variable domain DTGVSQNPRHKITKRGQNVTFRCDPISEHNRLYWYRQTLGQGPEFLTYFQNEAQLEKSRLLSDRFSAERPKGSFSTLEIQRTEQGDSAMYLCASSWRLDSANTGELFFGEGSRLTVL.

The chain combines TRBV5-1 with TRBJ2-3, with D possibly matching TRBD1 (5 bases). The CDR3 has 14 residues. Germline CDR1 and CDR2: SGHRS and YFSETQ. V was clipped by 4 bases and J by 0 bases, with 9 bases between them. CDR3 sequence (DNA): TGCGCCAGCAGCGCGACAGCTAGCACAGATACGCAGTATTTT. Encoded protein: CASSATASTDTQYF.

The rearrangement links TRBV5-3 to TRBJ2-1, with 8 bases matching TRBD1. TRBV5-3 is labeled an ORF, and its function is uncertain. There are 15 residues in the CDR3. The ends lost 3 bases at V and 5 bases at J; junction bases unmatched: 7. CDR3 amino acids: CARSSTGASDNEQFF. DNA of the CDR3: TGTGCCAGAAGCTCGACAGGGGCTAGCGACAATGAGCAGTTCTTC.

This clone came up a few times. Here the CDR3 DNA reads TGTGCCAGTAGGGGGACAGGGTATAGCAATCAGCCCCAGCATTTT. Protein product: CASRGTGYSNQPQHF. The chain joins TRBV19 to TRBJ1-5, with TRBD1 matching over 9 bases. Germline lookup yields CDR1 LNHDA and CDR2 SQIVND (reference sequence). There are 15 residues in the CDR3. V shed 6 bases and J 0 bases; nucleotides not matched to a gene: 3.

This clone was seen a single time. The gene calls are TRBV7-8 and TRBJ2-6, with a weak D call TRBD2 (6 bases). Trimming stripped 5 bases from V and 1 base from J, with 24 bases between. The CDR3 runs to 20 residues. Germline V lookup: CDR1 SGHVS, CDR2 FQNEAQ. The CDR3 DNA reads as TGTGCCAGCAGCCGGAGGGTATTGGGCAAGGGGTGGTCTGGGGCCAACGTCCTGACTTTC. Amino acids: CASSRRVLGKGWSGANVLTF.

The chain combines TRBV5-1 with TRBJ2-3; 9 bases fit TRBD1. With 2 bases clipped from V and 3 bases from J, the junction kept 7 bases outside the gene matches. The CDR3 length is 16 residues. Germline lookup yields CDR1 SGHRS and CDR2 YFSETQ. The CDR3 DNA is TGCGCCAGCAGCTTACCCGGGACAGGGAGAACAGATACGCAGTATTTT. Amino acids: CASSLPGTGRTDTQYF.

The rearrangement links TRBV6-1 to TRBJ2-2; TRBD2 agrees at 14 bases. CDR1 MNHNS and CDR2 SASEGT come from the germline V gene. V dropped 2 bases and J dropped 6; count of bases not matched to a gene: 8. This CDR3 is built from 18 residues. The CDR3 region has the DNA TGTGCCAGCAGTGAACGACTAGCGGGAGGGATCTTATCCGGGGAGCTGTTTTTT. Encoded protein: CASSERLAGGILSGELFF.